This T cell receptor (beta chain) comes out of a study of cytomegalovirus exposure and HLA in healthy donors. Points from the study as a whole: Judged likely to be a sequencing artifact was a cluster of highly shared sequence variants. HLA-A and HLA-B allele assignments for most subjects were reportedly predicted accurately using TCR beta sequences.

V lost 5 bases and J lost 5; bases outside the gene matches: 6. This CDR3 contains 14 residues. From germline, CDR1 is MNHEY and CDR2 SMNVEV (reference sequence). It was with 60 Vbeta and 13 Jbeta primers that the PCR ran. Profiling relied on immunoSEQ multiplex PCR, and the TCRdb table lists in-frame clones only, not all of them. The sample yields over 150,000 clones, roughly four fifths seen once. On this clone: Its target is not known.

The V gene is TRBV27, the J gene TRBJ2-7, with 10 bases identical to TRBD2. The source of this sequence is a man aged 18-30 years in good health and CMV-seronegative. The specimen was PBMCs. In DNA form, the CDR3 reads TGTGCCAGCAGTCTAGCGGGAGTTTATAACGAGCAGTACTTC. Its protein is CASSLAGVYNEQYF.